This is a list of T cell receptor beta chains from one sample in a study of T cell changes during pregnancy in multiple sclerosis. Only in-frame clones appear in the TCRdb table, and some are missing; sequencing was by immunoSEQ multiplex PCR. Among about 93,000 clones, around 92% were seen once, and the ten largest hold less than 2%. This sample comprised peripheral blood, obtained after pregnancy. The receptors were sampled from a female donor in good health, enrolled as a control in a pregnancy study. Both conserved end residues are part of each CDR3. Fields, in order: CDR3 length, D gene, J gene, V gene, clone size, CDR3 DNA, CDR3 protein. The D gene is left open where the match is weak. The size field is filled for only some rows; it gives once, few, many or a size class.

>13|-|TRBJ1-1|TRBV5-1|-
TGCGCCAGCAGCTTGGGGCCGAACACTGAAGCTTTCTTT
CASSLGPNTEAFF
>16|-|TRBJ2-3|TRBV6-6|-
TGTGCCAGCAGTTCCCTCGACAGTCCGATCACAGATACGCAGTATTTT
CASSSLDSPITDTQYF
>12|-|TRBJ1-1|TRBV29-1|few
TGCAGCGCCCGATACACGAACACTGAAGCTTTCTTT
CSARYTNTEAFF
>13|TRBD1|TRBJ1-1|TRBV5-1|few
TGCGCCAGCAGCCACGGACAGGGAGTTGAAGCTTTCTTT
CASSHGQGVEAFF
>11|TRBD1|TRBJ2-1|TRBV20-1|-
TGCAGTGCTAGTCCAGGGGGCTGGCAGTTCTTC
CSASPGGWQFF
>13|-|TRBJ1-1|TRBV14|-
TGTGCCAGCCGACTTCTCTTAAACACTGAAGCTTTCTTT
CASRLLLNTEAFF
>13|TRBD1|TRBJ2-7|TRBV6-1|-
TGTGCCAGCACCGAGAGACAGGGGATAGGGCAGTACTTC
CASTERQGIGQYF
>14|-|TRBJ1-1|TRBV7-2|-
TGTGCCAGCAGCCCCGTAGGGGTGCGGACTGAAGCTTTCTTT
CASSPVGVRTEAFF
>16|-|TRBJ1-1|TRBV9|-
TGTGCCAGCAGCGTTCTACCTGGAGGGGGGGGAGCTGAAGCTTTCTTT
CASSVLPGGGGAEAFF
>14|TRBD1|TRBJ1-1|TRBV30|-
TGTGCCTGGAGTTTCCCGGACAGGGTGACTGAAGCTTTCTTT
CAWSFPDRVTEAFF
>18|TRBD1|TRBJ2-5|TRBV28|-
TGTGCCAGCAGTCCAGGATTCCGGGACAGGTCTATCCGAGAGACCCAGTACTTC
CASSPGFRDRSIRETQYF
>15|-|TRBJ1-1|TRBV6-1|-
TGTGCCAGCAGTGAACTGACAGGAAAGAACACTGAAGCTTTCTTT
CASSELTGKNTEAFF
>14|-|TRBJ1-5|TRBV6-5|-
TGTGCCAGCAGGGTGAACATCGGCAATCAGCCCCAGCATTTT
CASRVNIGNQPQHF
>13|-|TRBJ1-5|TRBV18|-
TGTGCCAGCTCACCATTGGAGAATCAGCCCCAGCATTTT
CASSPLENQPQHF
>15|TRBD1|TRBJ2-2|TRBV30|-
TGTGCCGGACGATGGACAGGAGCTAACACCGGGGAGCTGTTTTTT
CAGRWTGANTGELFF
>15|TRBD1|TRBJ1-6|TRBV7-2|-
TGTGCCAGCAGCCCATCGAGACAGGGAGGATCACCCCTCCACTTT
CASSPSRQGGSPLHF